Sequencing of this TCR beta chain was carried out in a study of PD-1 blockade in classical Hodgkin lymphoma. Notes on this clone: The antigen is undetermined.

Using immunoSEQ multiplex PCR, the repertoire was profiled, and TCRdb retains in-frame clones only, with some absent. The sample holds 25,000 to 35,000 clones, more than 80% seen once. Noted time point: cycle 4 day 1 (C4D1), after 5 to 7 weeks of nivolumab. Every single patient, without exception, relapsed after autologous stem cell transplantation, and brentuximab vedotin exposure varied. It was by magnetic negative selection that CD4+ T cells were purified from thawed PBMCs. The V gene lost 3 bases and the J gene lost 0 bases, with 12 bases spanning the gap. Germline V lookup: CDR1 SGHRS, CDR2 YFSETQ. This CDR3 comprises 16 residues. Points from the study as a whole: Compared with baseline, CD4+ but not CD8+ TCR diversity had risen significantly by C4D1.

The source is a human donor with classical Hodgkin lymphoma. The chain uses TRBV5-1 and TRBJ1-4; tentatively, D is TRBD1 (5 bases). This sample comprised CD4+ T cells from blood, obtained before the fourth cycle of nivolumab. The CDR3 is CASSYSGGATNEKLFF. DNA for the CDR3: TGCGCCAGCAGCTATTCCGGGGGAGCAACTAATGAAAAACTGTTTTTT.